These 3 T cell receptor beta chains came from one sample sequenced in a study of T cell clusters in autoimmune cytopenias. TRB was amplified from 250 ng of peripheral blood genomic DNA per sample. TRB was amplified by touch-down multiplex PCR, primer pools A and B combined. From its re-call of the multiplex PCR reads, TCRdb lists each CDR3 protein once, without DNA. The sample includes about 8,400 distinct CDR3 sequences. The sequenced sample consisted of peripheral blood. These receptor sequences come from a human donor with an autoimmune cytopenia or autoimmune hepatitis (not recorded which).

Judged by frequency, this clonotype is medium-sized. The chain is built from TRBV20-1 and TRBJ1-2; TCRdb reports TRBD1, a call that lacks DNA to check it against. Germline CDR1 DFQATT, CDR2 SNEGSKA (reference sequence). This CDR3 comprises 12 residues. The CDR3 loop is CSASAGSIGYTF.

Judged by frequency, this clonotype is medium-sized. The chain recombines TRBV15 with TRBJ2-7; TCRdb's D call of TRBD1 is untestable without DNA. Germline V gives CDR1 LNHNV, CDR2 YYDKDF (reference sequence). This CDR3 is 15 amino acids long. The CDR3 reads CATSRRDGRSYEQYF.

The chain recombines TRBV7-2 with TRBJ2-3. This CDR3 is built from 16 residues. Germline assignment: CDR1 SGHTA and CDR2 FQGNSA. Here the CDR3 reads CASSLEVILSRNTQYF.